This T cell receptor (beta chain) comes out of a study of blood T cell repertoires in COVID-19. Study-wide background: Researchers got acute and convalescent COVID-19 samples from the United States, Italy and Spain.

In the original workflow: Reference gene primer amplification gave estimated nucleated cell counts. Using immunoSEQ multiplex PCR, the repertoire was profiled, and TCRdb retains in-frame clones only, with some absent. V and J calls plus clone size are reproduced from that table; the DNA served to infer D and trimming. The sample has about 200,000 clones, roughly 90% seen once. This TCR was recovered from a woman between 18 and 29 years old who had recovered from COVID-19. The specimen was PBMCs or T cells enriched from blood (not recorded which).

In DNA form, the CDR3 reads TGTGCCAGCGAGCCCCCGGGGGGGGGCCATGGCTACACCTTC. As protein: CASEPPGGGHGYTF. V gene TRBV2 combines with J gene TRBJ1-2, with a possible D match to TRBD1 (6 bases). This CDR3 region has 14 residues. V was trimmed by 8 bases and J by 6 bases, leaving 19 bases between them. Germline-derived CDR1 and CDR2 are SNHLY and FYNNEI.